A selection of T cell receptor beta chains follows, all from one sample in a study of CD8 T cells in ankylosing spondylitis. One entry per CDR3 protein results from TCRdb running MiXCR on the 5' RACE reads. This sample yields roughly 700,000 distinct CDR3 sequences, of which around 19% are seen a single time; roughly a fifth belongs to the top ten. The sequenced sample consisted of blood, either unsorted or a sorted T cell fraction (not recorded which). These receptors all come from a male donor with ankylosing spondylitis. Each CDR3 is given with its conserved first and last residue. D genes are given only for firm matches. A row's size may be missing; if present it is once, few, many or a size class.

j_call cdr3_length v_call clone_size d_call cdr3_aa cdr3_nt
TRBJ2-1 15 TRBV3-1 . TRBD2 CASSQVAGGQGEQFF TGTGCCAGCAGCCAAGTAGCGGGGGGGCAAGGTGAGCAGTTCTTC
TRBJ1-2 14 TRBV20-1 . TRBD1 CSANDRGTNYGYTF TGCAGTGCCAATGACAGGGGGACTAACTATGGCTACACCTTC
TRBJ2-5 15 TRBV5-1 few TRBD2 CASSLEAGGKETQYF TGCGCCAGCAGCTTGGAAGCGGGAGGGAAAGAGACCCAGTACTTC
TRBJ2-3 14 TRBV12-3/TRBV12-4 . . CASSPVYLTDTQYF TGTGCCAGCAGTCCCGTTTACCTCACAGATACGCAGTATTTT
TRBJ2-3 17 TRBV7-3 few . CASSHLGDLQVFDTQYF TGTGCCAGCAGCCACTTAGGGGACCTCCAAGTCTTCGATACGCAGTATTTT
TRBJ2-2 17 TRBV7-8 . . CASSARAGVTNTGELFF TGTGCCAGCAGCGCGCGAGCGGGCGTAACGAACACCGGGGAGCTGTTTTTT
TRBJ1-2 13 TRBV7-9 many TRBD1 CASSPQGAEGYTF TGTGCCAGCAGCCCACAGGGGGCGGAGGGCTACACCTTC
TRBJ2-7 14 TRBV9 many . CASSVADRGHEQYF TGTGCCAGCAGCGTAGCAGACAGAGGGCACGAGCAGTACTTC
TRBJ2-7 13 TRBV7-9 . . CASSFNRVDEQYF TGTGCCAGCAGCTTTAACAGGGTTGACGAGCAGTACTTC
TRBJ2-5 13 TRBV25-1 . . CASSATYQETQYF TGTGCCAGCAGTGCAACTTACCAAGAGACCCAGTACTTC
TRBJ2-2 14 TRBV20-1 . . CSARGTENTGELFF TGCAGTGCTAGAGGAACCGAGAACACCGGGGAGCTGTTTTTT
TRBJ2-5 15 TRBV27 . . CASRPLAFVMETQYF TGTGCCAGCAGACCGCTAGCGTTTGTCATGGAGACCCAGTACTTC
TRBJ2-7 13 TRBV10-2 . . CASRPTYTYEQYF TGCGCCAGCAGACCAACTTATACCTACGAGCAGTACTTC
TRBJ1-2 12 TRBV20-1 . . CSALGGVGGYTF TGCAGTGCGCTCGGGGGGGTCGGTGGCTACACCTTC
TRBJ2-1 16 TRBV7-9 . . CASSLGIASSYNEQFF TGTGCCAGCAGCTTAGGGATAGCGAGTTCCTACAATGAGCAGTTCTTC
TRBJ1-3 15 TRBV27 few . CASSLSEGSGNTIYF TGTGCCAGCAGTTTATCGGAGGGCTCTGGAAACACCATATATTTT
TRBJ2-2 15 TRBV5-1 . . CASSLGPTHTGELFF TGCGCCAGCAGCTTGGGGCCGACTCACACCGGGGAGCTGTTTTTT
TRBJ2-1 17 TRBV6-5 few TRBD1 CASSYGGQGAPLNEQFF TGTGCCAGCAGTTACGGAGGGCAGGGGGCGCCCCTCAATGAGCAGTTCTTC
TRBJ1-2 13 TRBV29-1 once . CSVGAGYKYGYTF TGCAGCGTTGGGGCAGGGTACAAGTATGGCTACACCTTC
TRBJ2-1 13 TRBV20-1 few . CSARDPVHNEQFF TGCAGTGCTAGAGATCCCGTTCACAATGAGCAGTTCTTC
TRBJ1-2 15 TRBV3-1 . . CASSQGALGGLGYTF TGTGCCAGCAGCCAAGGGGCCTTAGGGGGTCTGGGCTACACCTTC
TRBJ2-4 21 TRBV3-1 . . CASSQLAPQGFVISAKNIQYF TGTGCCAGCAGCCAGCTGGCCCCACAGGGTTTTGTTATTTCGGCCAAAAACATTCAGTACTTC
TRBJ2-1 13 TRBV28 few . CASSFAINNEQFF TGTGCCAGCAGTTTCGCTATCAACAATGAGCAGTTCTTC
TRBJ1-3 12 TRBV29-1 few . CSVARGGNTIYF TGCAGCGTTGCCCGGGGGGGAAACACCATATATTTT
TRBJ2-3 16 TRBV7-8 few . CASSLSGVSSTDTQYF TGTGCCAGCAGCTTATCCGGGGTCTCTAGCACAGATACGCAGTATTTT
TRBJ2-5 14 TRBV12-3/TRBV12-4 few . CASSFPQREETQYF TGTGCCAGCAGTTTCCCCCAGCGGGAAGAGACCCAGTACTTC
TRBJ2-1 16 TRBV20-1 . . CSAPPTGRGVYNEQFF TGCAGTGCCCCCCCGACGGGGAGAGGGGTATACAATGAGCAGTTCTTC
TRBJ1-2 13 TRBV5-6 few . CASSLVSGNGYTF TGTGCCAGCAGCTTGGTGTCAGGGAATGGCTACACCTTC
TRBJ2-2 14 TRBV12-3/TRBV12-4 . . CASSLMVVTGELFF TGTGCCAGCAGTTTAATGGTGGTGACCGGGGAGCTGTTTTTT
TRBJ2-5 18 TRBV11-2 . TRBD2 CASSAPGLAGARGETQYF TGTGCCAGCAGCGCCCCGGGACTAGCGGGGGCGAGGGGAGAGACCCAGTACTTC
TRBJ2-1 13 TRBV10-3 many TRBD2 CAISAGDYNEQFF TGTGCCATCAGCGCGGGAGACTACAATGAGCAGTTCTTC
TRBJ1-5 16 TRBV2 . . CASSELIGRGNQPQHF TGTGCCAGCAGTGAGTTAATCGGGAGAGGCAATCAGCCCCAGCATTTT
TRBJ2-2 16 TRBV6-5 few . CASSYSSGAGTGELFF TGTGCCAGCAGTTACTCGTCTGGTGCAGGGACCGGGGAGCTGTTTTTT
TRBJ2-1 14 TRBV12-3/TRBV12-4 . TRBD1 CASTSGTGYNEQFF TGTGCCAGCACCTCCGGGACAGGTTACAATGAGCAGTTCTTC
TRBJ1-1 14 TRBV21-1 . . CASSRLDRNTEAFF TGTGCCAGCAGCAGACTTGACAGGAACACTGAAGCTTTCTTT
TRBJ1-1 13 TRBV12-3/TRBV12-4 many . CAGHRPPGTEAFF TGTGCCGGTCACCGGCCTCCGGGCACTGAAGCTTTCTTT
TRBJ2-7 15 TRBV20-1 many TRBD1 CSVPGQGIFSYEQYF TGCAGTGTACCGGGACAGGGTATTTTTTCCTACGAGCAGTACTTC
TRBJ2-7 15 TRBV27 . . CASSPWVAGLDEQYF TGTGCCAGCAGTCCCTGGGTCGCCGGATTGGACGAGCAGTACTTC
TRBJ2-7 13 TRBV27 few . CASSLWPPYEQYF TGTGCCAGCAGTTTATGGCCACCCTACGAGCAGTACTTC
TRBJ2-2 17 TRBV2 many TRBD1 CASSTVQGTVNTGELFF TGTGCCAGCAGTACCGTTCAGGGGACAGTTAACACCGGGGAGCTGTTTTTT
TRBJ2-3 16 TRBV7-9 . TRBD2 CASSHGTTQGADTQYF TGTGCCAGCAGCCATGGGACTACCCAAGGGGCAGATACGCAGTATTTT
TRBJ1-1 13 TRBV3-1 few . CASSPHQEIEAFF TGTGCCAGCAGCCCCCATCAAGAGATCGAAGCTTTCTTT
TRBJ1-1 13 TRBV20-1 . . CSAPEDSYTEAFF TGCAGTGCTCCCGAGGACAGCTACACTGAAGCTTTCTTT
TRBJ2-5 16 TRBV7-9 many . CASSSSRQGLRETQYF TGTGCCAGCAGCTCCTCCCGACAGGGACTCAGGGAGACCCAGTACTTC
TRBJ2-6 16 TRBV5-6 . . CASKGTDFSGANVLTF TGTGCCAGCAAGGGGACGGACTTTTCTGGGGCCAACGTCCTGACTTTC
TRBJ2-5 14 TRBV4-3 few . CASSHRRRAETQYF TGCGCCAGCAGCCACAGACGGAGAGCGGAGACCCAGTACTTC
TRBJ2-7 15 TRBV4-3 few TRBD2 CASSQGLAGVYEQYF TGCGCCAGCAGCCAAGGACTAGCGGGAGTGTACGAGCAGTACTTC
TRBJ2-2 15 TRBV11-2 few TRBD1 CASSLGDRTAGELFF TGTGCCAGCAGCTTAGGGGACAGGACAGCCGGGGAGCTGTTTTTT
TRBJ2-7 13 TRBV30 few . CAWNPGSSYEQYF TGTGCCTGGAACCCAGGGAGCTCCTACGAGCAGTACTTC
TRBJ1-1 15 TRBV5-1 many TRBD1 CASSQGTGGNTEAFF TGCGCCAGCAGCCAAGGGACAGGGGGGAACACTGAAGCTTTCTTT
TRBJ2-7 15 TRBV15 . TRBD1 CATSRDGGQTYEQYF TGTGCCACCAGCAGAGATGGGGGACAGACCTACGAGCAGTACTTC
TRBJ1-1 15 TRBV12-3/TRBV12-4 few TRBD1 CASTLSTPGGTEAFF TGTGCCAGCACCCTAAGTACCCCAGGGGGGACTGAAGCTTTCTTT
TRBJ2-7 15 TRBV2 . TRBD2 CASMKDSGVSYEQYF TGTGCCAGCATGAAGGATAGCGGGGTCTCCTACGAGCAGTACTTC
TRBJ2-1 14 TRBV28 many . CASSSPSSYNEQFF TGTGCCAGCAGTTCCCCAAGCTCCTACAATGAGCAGTTCTTC
TRBJ2-3 17 TRBV3-1 . . CASSQEPRLDNTDTQYF TGTGCCAGCAGCCAAGAACCCAGACTGGATAACACAGATACGCAGTATTTT
TRBJ2-6 16 TRBV7-9 . . CASSNGQISGANVLTF TGTGCCAGCAGCAACGGACAGATCTCTGGGGCCAACGTCCTGACTTTC
TRBJ2-7 15 TRBV7-2 few . CASSLTAGWGDEQYF TGTGCCAGCAGCTTAACGGCGGGATGGGGCGACGAGCAGTACTTC
TRBJ2-3 15 TRBV9 . . CASSHPGGHGDTQYF TGTGCCAGCAGCCACCCCGGGGGCCATGGAGATACGCAGTATTTT
TRBJ1-6 16 TRBV20-1 . . CSARGGLSSYNSPLHF TGCAGTGCTAGAGGAGGGCTTAGCTCCTATAATTCACCCCTCCACTTT
TRBJ1-2 15 TRBV5-1 many TRBD1 CASSANRDSNYGYTF TGCGCCAGCAGCGCAAACCGGGACAGCAACTATGGCTACACCTTC